This T cell receptor beta chain appears in the sequencing data of a study of blood T cell repertoires in COVID-19. In the study overall: Samples of COVID-19 (acute and convalescent) were obtained from the United States, Italy and Spain. PBMCs, B-cell-depleted T cells, or T cells were the source of the cDNA or gDNA that made up the material.

V was trimmed by 2 bases and J by 0 bases, leaving 4 bases between them. This CDR3 is 12 amino acids long. The V gene's germline CDR1 is GTSNPN and CDR2 SVGIG (reference sequence). Original processing methods: Nucleated cell counts were estimated from reference gene primer amplification. The method was immunoSEQ multiplex PCR; TCRdb's version includes in-frame clones alone and lacks a portion of them. V, J and clone size are taken as reported in that table, and D and trimming were inferred from the DNA itself. The table shows 200,000 to 250,000 clones, with approximately 78% occurring only once. Sequences were obtained from peripheral blood. The J gene is TRBJ2-5, the V gene TRBV30; D is unclear. This TCR was recovered from a woman aged 40 to 50 with acute or convalescent COVID-19. The CDR3 sequence is CAWSSDQETQYF. The DNA of the CDR3 is TGTGCCTGGAGTTCAGACCAAGAGACCCAGTACTTC. Full variable domain (rest looked up from reference TRBV30 and TRBJ2-5): SQTIHQWPATLVQPVGSPLSLECTVEGTSNPNLYWYRQAAGRGLQLLFYSVGIGQISSEVPQNLSASRPQDRQFILSSKKLLLSDSGFYLCAWSSDQETQYFGPGTRLLVL.